These T cell receptor beta chains were read from a single sample in a study of control samples from healthy donors and cancer patients. Sequencing was performed with immunoSEQ multiplex PCR; in TCRdb, only in-frame clones are kept and a portion is missing. This table holds 150,000 to 200,000 clones, 75% to 95% found once. The sample comprised blood. The receptors were gathered from a woman in her 40s in good health. Each CDR3 is given with its conserved first and last residue. The D gene is left open where the match is weak.

>TRBJ1-2|-|TRBV4-1
TGCGCCAGCAGCCTCGGGAGGGGCCGGAACTATGGCTACACCTTC
CASSLGRGRNYGYTF
>TRBJ1-5|-|TRBV7-3
TGTGCCAGCAGCTTAATCCCTTTTAGCAATCAGCCCCAGCATTTT
CASSLIPFSNQPQHF
>TRBJ1-6|-|TRBV6-5
TGTGCCAGCAGTTCAGGATTTCCAGGTTCACCCCTCCACTTT
CASSSGFPGSPLHF
>TRBJ1-2|-|TRBV12-3/TRBV12-4
TGTGCCAGCAGTTACGACGGTTATGGCTACACCTTC
CASSYDGYGYTF
>TRBJ1-2|-|TRBV6-4
TGTGCCAGCAGGCGGGAATATGGCTACACCTTC
CASRREYGYTF
>TRBJ1-1|-|TRBV25-1
TGTGCCAGCAAAAGGGACCTGAACACTGAAGCTTTCTTT
CASKRDLNTEAFF
>TRBJ2-1|-|TRBV11-2
TGTGCCAGCAGCTTAACTCGGGACCATTTCAATGAGCAGTTCTTC
CASSLTRDHFNEQFF
>TRBJ2-3|-|TRBV5-1
TGCGCCAGCAGCTCCTTACCGGGACCGAGCACAGATACGCAGTATTTT
CASSSLPGPSTDTQYF
>TRBJ1-1|-|TRBV5-1
TGCGCCAGCAGCGCAACGGGAGGGTTCACTGAAGCTTTCTTT
CASSATGGFTEAFF
>TRBJ2-1|TRBD2|TRBV10-3
TGTGCCATCAGTGGGTCGCGGGAGGGTAAGCAGTTCTTC
CAISGSREGKQFF